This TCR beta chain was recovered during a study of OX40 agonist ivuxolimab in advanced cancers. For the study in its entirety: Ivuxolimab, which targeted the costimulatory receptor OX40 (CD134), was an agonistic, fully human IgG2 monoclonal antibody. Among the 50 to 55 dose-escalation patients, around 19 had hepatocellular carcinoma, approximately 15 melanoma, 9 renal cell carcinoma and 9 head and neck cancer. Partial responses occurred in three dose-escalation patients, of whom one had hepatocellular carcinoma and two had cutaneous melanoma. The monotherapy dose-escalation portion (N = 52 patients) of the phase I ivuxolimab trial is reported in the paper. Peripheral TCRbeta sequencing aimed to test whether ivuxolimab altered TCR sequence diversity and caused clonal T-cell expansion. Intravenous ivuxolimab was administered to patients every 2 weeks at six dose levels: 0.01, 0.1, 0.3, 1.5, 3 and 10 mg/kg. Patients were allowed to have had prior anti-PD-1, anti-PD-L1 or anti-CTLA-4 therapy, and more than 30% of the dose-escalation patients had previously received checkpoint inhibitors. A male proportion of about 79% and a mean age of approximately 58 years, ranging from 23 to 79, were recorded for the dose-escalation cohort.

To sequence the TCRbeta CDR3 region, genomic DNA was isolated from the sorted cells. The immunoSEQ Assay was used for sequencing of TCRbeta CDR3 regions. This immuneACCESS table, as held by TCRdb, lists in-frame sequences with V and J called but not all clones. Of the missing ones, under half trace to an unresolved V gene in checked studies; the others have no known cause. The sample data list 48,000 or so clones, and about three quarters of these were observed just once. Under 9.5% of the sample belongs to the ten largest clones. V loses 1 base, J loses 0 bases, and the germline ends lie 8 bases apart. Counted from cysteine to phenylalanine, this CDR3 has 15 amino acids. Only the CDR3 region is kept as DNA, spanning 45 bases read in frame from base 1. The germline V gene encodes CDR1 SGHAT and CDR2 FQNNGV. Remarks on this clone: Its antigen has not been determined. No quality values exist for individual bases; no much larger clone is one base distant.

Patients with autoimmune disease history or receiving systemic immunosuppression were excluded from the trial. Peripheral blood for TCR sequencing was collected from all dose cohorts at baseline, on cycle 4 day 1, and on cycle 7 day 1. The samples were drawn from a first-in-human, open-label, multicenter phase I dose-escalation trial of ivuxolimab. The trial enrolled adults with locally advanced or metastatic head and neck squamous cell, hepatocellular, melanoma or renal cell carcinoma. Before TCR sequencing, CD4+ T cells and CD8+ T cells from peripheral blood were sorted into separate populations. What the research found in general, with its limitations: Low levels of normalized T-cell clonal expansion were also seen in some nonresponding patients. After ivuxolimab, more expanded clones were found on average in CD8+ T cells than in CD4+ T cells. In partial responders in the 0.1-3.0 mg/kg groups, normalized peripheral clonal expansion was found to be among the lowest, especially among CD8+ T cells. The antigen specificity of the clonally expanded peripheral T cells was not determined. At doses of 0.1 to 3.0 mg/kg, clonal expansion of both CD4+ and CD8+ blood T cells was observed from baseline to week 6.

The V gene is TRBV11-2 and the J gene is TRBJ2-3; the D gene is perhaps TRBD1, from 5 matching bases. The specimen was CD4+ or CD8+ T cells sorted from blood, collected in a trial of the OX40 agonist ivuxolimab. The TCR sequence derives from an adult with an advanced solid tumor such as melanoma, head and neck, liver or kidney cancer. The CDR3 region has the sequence CASSLVRASTDTQYF. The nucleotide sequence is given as TGTGCCAGCAGCTTAGTCAGGGCGAGCACAGATACGCAGTATTTT.